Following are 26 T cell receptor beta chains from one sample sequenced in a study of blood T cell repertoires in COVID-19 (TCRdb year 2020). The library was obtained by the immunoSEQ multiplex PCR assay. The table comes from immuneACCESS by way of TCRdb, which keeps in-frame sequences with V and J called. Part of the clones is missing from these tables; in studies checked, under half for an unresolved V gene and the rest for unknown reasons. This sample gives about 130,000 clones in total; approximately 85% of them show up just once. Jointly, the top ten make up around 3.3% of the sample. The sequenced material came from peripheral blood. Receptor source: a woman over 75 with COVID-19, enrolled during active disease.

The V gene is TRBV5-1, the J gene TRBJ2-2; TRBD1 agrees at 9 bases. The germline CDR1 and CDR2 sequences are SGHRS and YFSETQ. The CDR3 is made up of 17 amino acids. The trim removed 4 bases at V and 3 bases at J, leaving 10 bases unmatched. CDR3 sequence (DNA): TGCGCCAGCAGCAGACCAAGGACAGGGGTGGACACCGGGGAGCTGTTTTTT. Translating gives CASSRPRTGVDTGELFF. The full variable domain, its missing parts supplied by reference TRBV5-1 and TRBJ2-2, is KAGVTQTPRYLIKTRGQQVTLSCSPISGHRSVSWYQQTPGQGLQFLFEYFSETQRNKGNFPGRFSGRQFSNSRSEMNVSTLELGDSALYLCASSRPRTGVDTGELFFGEGSRLTVL.

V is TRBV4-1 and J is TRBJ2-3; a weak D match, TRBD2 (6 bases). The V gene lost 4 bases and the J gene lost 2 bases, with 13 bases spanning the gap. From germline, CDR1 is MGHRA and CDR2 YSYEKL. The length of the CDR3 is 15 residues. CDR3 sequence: CASSLGSVNTDTQYF. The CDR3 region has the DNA TGCGCCAGCAGCCTCGGGAGCGTTAACACAGATACGCAGTATTTT.

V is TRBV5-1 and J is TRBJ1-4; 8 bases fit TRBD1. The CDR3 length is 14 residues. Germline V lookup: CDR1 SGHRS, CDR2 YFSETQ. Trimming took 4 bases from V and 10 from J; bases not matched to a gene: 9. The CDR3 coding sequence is TGCGCCAGCAGCCCGGGACAGGAAGGGGGAAAACTGTTTTTT. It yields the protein CASSPGQEGGKLFF.

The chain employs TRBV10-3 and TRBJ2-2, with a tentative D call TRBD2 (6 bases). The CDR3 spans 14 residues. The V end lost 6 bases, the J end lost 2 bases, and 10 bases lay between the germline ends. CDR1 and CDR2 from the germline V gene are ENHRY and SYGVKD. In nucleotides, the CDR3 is TGTGCCATCAGGTCCGGGGGAAACACCGGGGAGCTGTTTTTT. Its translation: CAIRSGGNTGELFF.

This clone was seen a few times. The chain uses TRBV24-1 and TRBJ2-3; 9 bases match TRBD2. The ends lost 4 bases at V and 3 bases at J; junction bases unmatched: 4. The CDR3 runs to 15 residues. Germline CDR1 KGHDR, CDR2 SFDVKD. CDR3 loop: CATSEVAGATDTQYF. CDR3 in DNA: TGTGCCACCAGTGAGGTAGCGGGGGCAACAGATACGCAGTATTTT.

The CDR3 loop is CASSLTQDYEQYF. CDR3 coding DNA: TGTGCCAGCAGCCTTACTCAAGACTACGAGCAGTACTTC. This chain uses TRBV7-2 with TRBJ2-7; D not certain. The CDR3 consists of 13 residues. V gave up 5 bases and J gave up 3 bases, with 11 bases separating them. Germline-derived CDR1 and CDR2 are SGHTA and FQGNSA.

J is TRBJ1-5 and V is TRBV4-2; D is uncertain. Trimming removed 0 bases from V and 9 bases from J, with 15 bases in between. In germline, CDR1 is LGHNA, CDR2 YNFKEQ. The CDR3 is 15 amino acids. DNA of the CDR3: TGTGCCAGCAGCCAAGAGCCTTCCTCATTCGGGCCCCAGCATTTT. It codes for CASSQEPSSFGPQHF.

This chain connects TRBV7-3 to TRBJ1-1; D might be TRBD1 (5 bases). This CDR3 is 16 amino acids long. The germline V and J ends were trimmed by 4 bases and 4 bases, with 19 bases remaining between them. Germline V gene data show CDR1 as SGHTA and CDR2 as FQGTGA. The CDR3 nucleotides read TGTGCCAGCAGCTCGGGGGTGTTTGTAGAGGGCACTGAAGCTTTCTTT. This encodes CASSSGVFVEGTEAFF. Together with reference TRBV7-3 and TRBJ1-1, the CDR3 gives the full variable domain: GAGVSQTPSNKVTEKGKYVELRCDPISGHTALYWYRQSLGQGPEFLIYFQGTGAADDSGLPNDRFFAVRPEGSVSTLKIQRTERGDSAVYLCASSSGVFVEGTEAFFGQGTRLTVV.

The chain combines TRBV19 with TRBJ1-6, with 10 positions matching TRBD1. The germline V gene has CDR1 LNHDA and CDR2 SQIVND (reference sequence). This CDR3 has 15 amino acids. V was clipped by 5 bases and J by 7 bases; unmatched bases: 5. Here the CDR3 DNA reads TGTGCCAGTAGTCAGGGGACAGGGGTCAATTCACCCCTCCACTTT. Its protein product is CASSQGTGVNSPLHF.

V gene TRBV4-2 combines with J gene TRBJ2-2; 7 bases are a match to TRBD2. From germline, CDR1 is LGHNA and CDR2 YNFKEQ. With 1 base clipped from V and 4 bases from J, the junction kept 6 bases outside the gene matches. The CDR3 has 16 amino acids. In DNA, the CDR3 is TGTGCCAGCAGCCAAGTCGAGGGAGGGACCACCGGGGAGCTGTTTTTT. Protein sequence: CASSQVEGGTTGELFF.

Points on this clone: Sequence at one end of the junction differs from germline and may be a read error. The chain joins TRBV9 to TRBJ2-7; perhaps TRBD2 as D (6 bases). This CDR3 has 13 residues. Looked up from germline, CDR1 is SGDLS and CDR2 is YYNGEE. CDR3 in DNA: TGTGCCAGCAGCGTCCTCCCTCCGGGACTCCTCCACTTC. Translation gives CASSVLPPGLLHF.

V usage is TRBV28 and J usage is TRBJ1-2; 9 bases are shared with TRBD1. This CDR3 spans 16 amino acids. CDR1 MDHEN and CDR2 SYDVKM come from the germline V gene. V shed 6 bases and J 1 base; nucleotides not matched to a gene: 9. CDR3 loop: CASSPPGTGNNYGYTF. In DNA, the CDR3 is TGTGCCAGCAGCCCTCCCGGGACAGGGAATAACTATGGCTACACCTTC.

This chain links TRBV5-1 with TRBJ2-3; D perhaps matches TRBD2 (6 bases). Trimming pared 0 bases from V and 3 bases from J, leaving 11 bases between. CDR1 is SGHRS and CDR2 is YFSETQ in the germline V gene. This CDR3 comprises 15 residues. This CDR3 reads CASSLGGTETDTQYF. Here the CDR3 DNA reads TGCGCCAGCAGCTTGGGCGGGACCGAAACAGATACGCAGTATTTT.

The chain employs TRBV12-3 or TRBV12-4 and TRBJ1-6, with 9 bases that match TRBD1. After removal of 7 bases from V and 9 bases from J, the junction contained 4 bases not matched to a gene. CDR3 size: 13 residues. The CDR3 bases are TGTGCCAGCAAGGGACAGGGAGGTTCACCCCTCCACTTT. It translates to CASKGQGGSPLHF.

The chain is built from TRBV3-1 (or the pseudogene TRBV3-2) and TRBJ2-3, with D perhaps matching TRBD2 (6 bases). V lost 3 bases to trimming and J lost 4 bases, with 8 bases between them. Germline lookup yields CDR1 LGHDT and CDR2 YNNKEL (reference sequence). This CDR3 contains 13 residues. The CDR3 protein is CASSHGSADTQYF. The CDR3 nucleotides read TGTGCCAGCAGCCACGGGAGTGCAGATACGCAGTATTTT.

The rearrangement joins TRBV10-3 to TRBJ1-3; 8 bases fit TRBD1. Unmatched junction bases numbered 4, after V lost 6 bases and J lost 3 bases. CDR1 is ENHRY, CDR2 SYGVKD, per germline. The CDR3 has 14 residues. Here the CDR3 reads CAIRGTGDGNTIYF. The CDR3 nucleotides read TGTGCCATCAGGGGGACAGGCGATGGAAACACCATATATTTT.

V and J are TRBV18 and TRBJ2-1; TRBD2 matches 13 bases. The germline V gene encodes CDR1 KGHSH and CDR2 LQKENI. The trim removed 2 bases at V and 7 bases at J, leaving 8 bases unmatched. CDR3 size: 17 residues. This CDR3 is CASSPRTSGSAVNEQFF. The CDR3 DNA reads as TGTGCCAGCTCACCAAGGACTAGCGGGAGTGCGGTAAATGAGCAGTTCTTC.

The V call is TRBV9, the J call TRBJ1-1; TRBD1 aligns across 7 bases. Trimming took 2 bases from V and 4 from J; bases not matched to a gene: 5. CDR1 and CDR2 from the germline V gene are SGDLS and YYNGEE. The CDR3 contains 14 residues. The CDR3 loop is CASSVATGATEAFF. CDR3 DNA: TGTGCCAGCAGCGTCGCTACAGGGGCCACTGAAGCTTTCTTT.

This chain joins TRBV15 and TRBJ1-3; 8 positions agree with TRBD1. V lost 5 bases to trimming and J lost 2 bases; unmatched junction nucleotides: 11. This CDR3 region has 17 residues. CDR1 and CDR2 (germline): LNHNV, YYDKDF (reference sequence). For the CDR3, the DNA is TGTGCCACCAGCGGACTCTCAGGGGGCGCGGCTGGAAACACCATATATTTT. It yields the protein CATSGLSGGAAGNTIYF.

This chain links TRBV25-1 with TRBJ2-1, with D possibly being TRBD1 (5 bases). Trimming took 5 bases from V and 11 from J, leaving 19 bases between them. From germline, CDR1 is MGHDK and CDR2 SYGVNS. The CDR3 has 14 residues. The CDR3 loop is CASSRRGQGVKQFF. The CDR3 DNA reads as TGTGCCAGCAGTCGACGTGGGCAGGGTGTAAAGCAGTTCTTC.

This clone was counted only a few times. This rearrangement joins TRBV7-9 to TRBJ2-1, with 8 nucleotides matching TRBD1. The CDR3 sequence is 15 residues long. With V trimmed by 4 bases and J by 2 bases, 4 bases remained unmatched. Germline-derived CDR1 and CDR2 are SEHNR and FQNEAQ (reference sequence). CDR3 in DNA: TGTGCCAGCAGCTCACCACAGGGGGCCTACAATGAGCAGTTCTTC. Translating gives CASSSPQGAYNEQFF. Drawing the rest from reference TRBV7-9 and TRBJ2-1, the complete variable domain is DTGVSQNPRHKITKRGQNVTFRCDPISEHNRLYWYRQTLGQGPEFLTYFQNEAQLEKSRLLSDRFSAERPKGSFSTLEIQRTEQGDSAMYLCASSSPQGAYNEQFFGPGTRLTVL.

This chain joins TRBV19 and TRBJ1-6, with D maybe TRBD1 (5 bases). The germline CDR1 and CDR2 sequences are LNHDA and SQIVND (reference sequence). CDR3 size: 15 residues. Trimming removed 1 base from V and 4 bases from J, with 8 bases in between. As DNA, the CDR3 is TGTGCCAGTAGTATAGGAGGGACTTATAATTCACCCCTCCACTTT. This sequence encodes CASSIGGTYNSPLHF.

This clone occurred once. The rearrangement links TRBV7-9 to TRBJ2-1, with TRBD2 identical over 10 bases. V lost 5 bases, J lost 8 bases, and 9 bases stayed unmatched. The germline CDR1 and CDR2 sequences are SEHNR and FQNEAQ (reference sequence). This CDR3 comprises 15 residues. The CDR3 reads CASSPGRTSGDEQFF. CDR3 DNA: TGTGCCAGCAGCCCTGGGAGGACTAGCGGCGATGAGCAGTTCTTC.

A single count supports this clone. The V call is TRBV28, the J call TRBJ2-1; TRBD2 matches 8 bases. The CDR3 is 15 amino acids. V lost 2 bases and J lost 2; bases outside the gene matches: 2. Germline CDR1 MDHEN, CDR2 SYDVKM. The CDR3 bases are TGTGCCAGCAGTTTAACTAGCGGACCCTACAATGAGCAGTTCTTC. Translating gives CASSLTSGPYNEQFF.

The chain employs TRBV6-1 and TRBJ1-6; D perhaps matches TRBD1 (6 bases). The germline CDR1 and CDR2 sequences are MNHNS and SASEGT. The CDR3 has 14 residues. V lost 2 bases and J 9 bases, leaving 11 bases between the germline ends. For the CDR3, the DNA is TGTGCCAGCAGTGAAACAGGGCTAGGTTCACCCCTCCACTTT. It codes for CASSETGLGSPLHF.

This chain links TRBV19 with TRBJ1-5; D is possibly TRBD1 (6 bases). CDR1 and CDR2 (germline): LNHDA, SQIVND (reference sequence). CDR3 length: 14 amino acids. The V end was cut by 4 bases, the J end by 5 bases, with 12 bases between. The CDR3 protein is CASSRQGSDQPQHF. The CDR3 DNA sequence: TGTGCCAGTAGTAGGCAGGGGAGCGATCAGCCCCAGCATTTT.